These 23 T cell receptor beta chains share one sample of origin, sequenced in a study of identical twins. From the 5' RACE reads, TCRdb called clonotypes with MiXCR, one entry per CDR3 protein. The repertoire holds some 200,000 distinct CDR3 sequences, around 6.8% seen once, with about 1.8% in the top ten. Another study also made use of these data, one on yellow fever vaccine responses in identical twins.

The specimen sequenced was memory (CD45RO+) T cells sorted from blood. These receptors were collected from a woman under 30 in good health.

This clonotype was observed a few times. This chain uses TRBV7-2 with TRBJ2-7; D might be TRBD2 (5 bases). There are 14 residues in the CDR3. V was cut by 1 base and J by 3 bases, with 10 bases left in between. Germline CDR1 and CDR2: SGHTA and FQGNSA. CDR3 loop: CASSLVPGIYEQYF. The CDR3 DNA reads TGTGCCAGCAGCTTAGTCCCGGGGATCTACGAGCAGTACTTC. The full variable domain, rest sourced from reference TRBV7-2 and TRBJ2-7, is GAGVSQSPSNKVTEKGKDVELRCDPISGHTALYWYRQSLGQGLEFLIYFQGNSAPDKSGLPSDRFSAERTGGSVSTLTIQRTQQEDSAVYLCASSLVPGIYEQYFGPGTRLTVT.

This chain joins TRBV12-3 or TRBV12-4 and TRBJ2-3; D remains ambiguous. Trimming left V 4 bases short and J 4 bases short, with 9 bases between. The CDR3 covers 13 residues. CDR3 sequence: CASSWKLADTQYF. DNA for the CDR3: TGTGCCAGCAGTTGGAAGCTCGCAGATACGCAGTATTTT.

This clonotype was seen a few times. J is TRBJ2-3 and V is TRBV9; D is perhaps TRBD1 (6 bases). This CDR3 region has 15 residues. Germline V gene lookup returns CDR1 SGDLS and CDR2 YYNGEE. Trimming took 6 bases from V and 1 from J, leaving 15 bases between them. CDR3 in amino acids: CASTEAGTRTDTQYF. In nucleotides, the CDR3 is TGTGCCAGCACCGAGGCCGGGACACGCACAGATACGCAGTATTTT.

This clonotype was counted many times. This CDR3 is CASSLLSGSEADTQYF. The CDR3 nucleotides are TGTGCCAGCAGTTTACTTAGCGGGAGTGAGGCAGATACGCAGTATTTT. The J gene is TRBJ2-3, the V gene TRBV12-3 or TRBV12-4; 9 bases agree with TRBD2. The CDR3 consists of 16 residues. J was trimmed by 4 bases and V by 2 bases; bases with no gene match: 7.

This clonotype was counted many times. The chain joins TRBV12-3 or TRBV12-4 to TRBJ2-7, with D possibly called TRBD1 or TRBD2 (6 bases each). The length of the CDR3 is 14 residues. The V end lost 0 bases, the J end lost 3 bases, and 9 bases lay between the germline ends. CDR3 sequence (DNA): TGTGCCAGCAGTTTAGCCGGAGGGGGCTACGAGCAGTACTTC. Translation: CASSLAGGGYEQYF.

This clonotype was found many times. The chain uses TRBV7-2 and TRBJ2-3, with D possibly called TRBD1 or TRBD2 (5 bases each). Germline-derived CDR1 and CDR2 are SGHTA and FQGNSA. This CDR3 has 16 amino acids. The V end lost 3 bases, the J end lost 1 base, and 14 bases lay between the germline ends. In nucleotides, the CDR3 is TGTGCCAGCAGCTTGGGACGCAGGATCCGCACAGATACGCAGTATTTT. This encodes CASSLGRRIRTDTQYF. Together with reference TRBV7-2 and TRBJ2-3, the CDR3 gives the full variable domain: GAGVSQSPSNKVTEKGKDVELRCDPISGHTALYWYRQSLGQGLEFLIYFQGNSAPDKSGLPSDRFSAERTGGSVSTLTIQRTQQEDSAVYLCASSLGRRIRTDTQYFGPGTRLTVL.

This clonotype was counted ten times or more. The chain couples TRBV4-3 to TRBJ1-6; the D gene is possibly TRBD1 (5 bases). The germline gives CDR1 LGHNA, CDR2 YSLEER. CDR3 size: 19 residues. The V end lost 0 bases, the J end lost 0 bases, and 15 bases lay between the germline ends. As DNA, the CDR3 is TGCGCCAGCAGCCAAGATCCGCAAGGGGCGAGCTCCTATAATTCACCCCTCCACTTT. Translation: CASSQDPQGASSYNSPLHF.

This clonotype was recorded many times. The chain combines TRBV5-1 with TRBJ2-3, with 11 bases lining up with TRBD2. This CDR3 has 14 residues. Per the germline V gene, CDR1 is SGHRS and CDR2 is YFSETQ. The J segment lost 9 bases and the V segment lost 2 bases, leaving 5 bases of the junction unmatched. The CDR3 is CASSLLAGESTQYF. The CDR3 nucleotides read TGCGCCAGCAGCTTACTAGCGGGAGAGAGCACGCAGTATTTT. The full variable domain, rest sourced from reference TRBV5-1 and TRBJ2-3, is KAGVTQTPRYLIKTRGQQVTLSCSPISGHRSVSWYQQTPGQGLQFLFEYFSETQRNKGNFPGRFSGRQFSNSRSEMNVSTLELGDSALYLCASSLLAGESTQYFGPGTRLTVL.

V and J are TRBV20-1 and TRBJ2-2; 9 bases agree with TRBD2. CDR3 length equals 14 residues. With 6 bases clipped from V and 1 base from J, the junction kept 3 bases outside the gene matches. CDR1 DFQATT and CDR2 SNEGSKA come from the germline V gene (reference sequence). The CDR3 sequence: CSAISGGNTGELFF. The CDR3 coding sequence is TGCAGTGCCATTAGCGGGGGGAACACCGGGGAGCTGTTTTTT.

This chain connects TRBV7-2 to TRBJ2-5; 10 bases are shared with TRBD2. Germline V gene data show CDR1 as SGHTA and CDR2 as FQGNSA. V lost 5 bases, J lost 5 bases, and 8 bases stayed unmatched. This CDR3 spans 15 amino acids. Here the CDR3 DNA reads TGTGCCAGCAGCCCTAGCGGGGGAAGCTGGGAGACCCAGTACTTC. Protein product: CASSPSGGSWETQYF. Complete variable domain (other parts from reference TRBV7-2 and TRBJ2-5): GAGVSQSPSNKVTEKGKDVELRCDPISGHTALYWYRQSLGQGLEFLIYFQGNSAPDKSGLPSDRFSAERTGGSVSTLTIQRTQQEDSAVYLCASSPSGGSWETQYFGPGTRLLVL.

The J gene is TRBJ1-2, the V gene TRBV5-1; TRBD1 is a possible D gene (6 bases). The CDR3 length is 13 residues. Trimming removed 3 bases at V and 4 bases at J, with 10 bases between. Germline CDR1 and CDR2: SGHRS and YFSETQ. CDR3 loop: CASSYDRSYGYTF. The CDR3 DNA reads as TGCGCCAGCAGCTACGACAGGAGCTATGGCTACACCTTC.

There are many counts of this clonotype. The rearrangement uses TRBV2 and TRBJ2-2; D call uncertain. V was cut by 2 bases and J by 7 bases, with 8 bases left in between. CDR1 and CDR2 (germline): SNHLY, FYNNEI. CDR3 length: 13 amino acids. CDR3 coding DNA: TGTGCCAGCAGTGAAAGGACGTACGGGGAGCTGTTTTTT. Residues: CASSERTYGELFF.

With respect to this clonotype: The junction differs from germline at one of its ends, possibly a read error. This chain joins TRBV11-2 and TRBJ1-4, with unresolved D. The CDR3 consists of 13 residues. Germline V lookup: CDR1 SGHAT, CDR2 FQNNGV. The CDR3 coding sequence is TGTGCCAGCAGCTTAGCACCAATTGATGTGCCTTCGTTT. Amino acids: CASSLAPIDVPSF. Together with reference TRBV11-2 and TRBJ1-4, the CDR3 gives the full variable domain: EAGVAQSPRYKIIEKRQSVAFWCNPISGHATLYWYQQILGQGPKLLIQFQNNGVVDDSQLPKDRFSAERLKGVDSTLKIQPAKLEDSAVYLCASSLAPIDVPSFGSGTQLSVL.

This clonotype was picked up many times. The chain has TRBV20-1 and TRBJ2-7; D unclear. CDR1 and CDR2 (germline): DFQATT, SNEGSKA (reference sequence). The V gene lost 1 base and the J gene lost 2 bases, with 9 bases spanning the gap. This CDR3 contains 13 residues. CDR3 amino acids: CSARVNTAYEQYF. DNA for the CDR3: TGCAGTGCTAGAGTCAACACCGCCTACGAGCAGTACTTC.

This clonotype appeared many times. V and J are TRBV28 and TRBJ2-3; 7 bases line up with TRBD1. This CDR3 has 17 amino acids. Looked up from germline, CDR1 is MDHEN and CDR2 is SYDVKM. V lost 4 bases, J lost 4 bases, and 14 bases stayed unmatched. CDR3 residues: CASSSRAVRQGSDTQYF. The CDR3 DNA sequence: TGTGCCAGCAGTTCCAGAGCCGTCCGACAGGGATCAGATACGCAGTATTTT.

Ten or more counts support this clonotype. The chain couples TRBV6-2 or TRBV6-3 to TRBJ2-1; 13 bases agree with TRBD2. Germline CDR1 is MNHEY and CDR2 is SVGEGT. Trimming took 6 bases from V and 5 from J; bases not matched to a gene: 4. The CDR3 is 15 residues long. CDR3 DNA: TGTGCCAGCAGACGGACTAGCGGGGGAAACAATGAGCAGTTCTTC. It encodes CASRRTSGGNNEQFF.

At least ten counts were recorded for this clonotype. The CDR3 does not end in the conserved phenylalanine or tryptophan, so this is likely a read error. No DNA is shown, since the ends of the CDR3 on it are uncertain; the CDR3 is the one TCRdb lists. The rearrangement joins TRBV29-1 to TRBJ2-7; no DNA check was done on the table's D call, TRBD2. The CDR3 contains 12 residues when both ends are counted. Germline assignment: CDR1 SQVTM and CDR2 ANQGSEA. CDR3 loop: CSVEDPRSGALI.

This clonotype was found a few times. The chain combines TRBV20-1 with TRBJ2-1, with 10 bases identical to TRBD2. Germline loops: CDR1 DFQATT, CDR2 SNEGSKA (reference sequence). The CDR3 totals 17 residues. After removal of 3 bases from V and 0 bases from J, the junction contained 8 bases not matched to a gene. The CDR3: CSARRLAGTSSYNEQFF. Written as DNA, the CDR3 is TGCAGTGCTAGGAGACTAGCGGGTACGAGCTCCTACAATGAGCAGTTCTTC.

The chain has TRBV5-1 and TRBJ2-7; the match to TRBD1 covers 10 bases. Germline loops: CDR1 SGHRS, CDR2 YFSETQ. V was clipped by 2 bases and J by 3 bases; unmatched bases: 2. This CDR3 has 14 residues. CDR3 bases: TGCGCCAGCAGCTTCGGACAGGGGGTCTACGAGCAGTACTTC. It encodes CASSFGQGVYEQYF.

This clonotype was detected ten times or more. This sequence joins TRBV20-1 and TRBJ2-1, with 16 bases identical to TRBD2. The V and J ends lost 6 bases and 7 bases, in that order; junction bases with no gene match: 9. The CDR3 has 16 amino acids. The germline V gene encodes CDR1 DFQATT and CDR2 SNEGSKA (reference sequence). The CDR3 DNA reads TGCAGTGCCCCTGGGACTAGCGGGGGGGCTAGAAATGAGCAGTTCTTC. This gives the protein CSAPGTSGGARNEQFF.

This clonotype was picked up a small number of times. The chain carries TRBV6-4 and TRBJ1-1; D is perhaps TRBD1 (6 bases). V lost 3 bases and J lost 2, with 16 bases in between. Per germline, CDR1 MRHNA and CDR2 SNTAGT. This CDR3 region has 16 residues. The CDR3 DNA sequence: TGTGCCAGCAGTGAACGGGGGGGGGCCCTAAACACTGAAGCTTTCTTT. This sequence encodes CASSERGGALNTEAFF.

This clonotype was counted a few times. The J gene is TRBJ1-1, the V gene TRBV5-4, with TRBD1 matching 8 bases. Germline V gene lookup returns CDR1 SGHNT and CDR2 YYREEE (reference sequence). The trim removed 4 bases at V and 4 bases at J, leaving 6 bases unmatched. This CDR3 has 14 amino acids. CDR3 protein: CASSPRTGITEAFF. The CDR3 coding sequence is TGTGCCAGCAGCCCACGGACAGGGATCACTGAAGCTTTCTTT.

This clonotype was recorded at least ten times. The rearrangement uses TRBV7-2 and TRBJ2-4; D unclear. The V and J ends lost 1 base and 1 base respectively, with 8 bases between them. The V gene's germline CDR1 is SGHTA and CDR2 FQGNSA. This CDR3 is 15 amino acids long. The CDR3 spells CASSLDVFAKNIQYF. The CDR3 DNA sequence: TGTGCCAGCAGCTTAGATGTGTTCGCCAAAAACATTCAGTACTTC.